A single sample gave rise to the 27 T cell receptor beta chains below, sequenced in a study of blood T cell repertoires in COVID-19. Repertoires were generated with immunoSEQ multiplex PCR, while TCRdb's copy carries only in-frame clones and drops some. The table has a few hundred thousand clones, 80% seen once. The sequenced sample was peripheral blood. All receptors derive from a human donor in a cohort sampled during active COVID-19.

The chain uses TRBV7-8 and TRBJ1-5; no firm D call. Germline CDR1 and CDR2: SGHVS and FQNEAQ. The CDR3 has 15 residues. Trimming cost V 5 bases and J 7 bases, with 18 bases left between them. Here the CDR3 DNA reads TGTGCCAGCAGCCCGCGGCTAGGAGGAGGGCAGCCCCAGCATTTT. It encodes CASSPRLGGGQPQHF.

This clone was detected only once. Other nucleotide sequences from this sample produce the same CDR3. The rearrangement joins TRBV30 to TRBJ1-2, with TRBD1 matching 8 bases. This CDR3 spans 13 amino acids. Per germline, CDR1 GTSNPN and CDR2 SVGIG (reference sequence). V was clipped by 3 bases and J by 3 bases; unmatched bases: 3. The CDR3 region has the DNA TGTGCCTGGAGGCGGACAGGGTACTATGGCTACACCTTC. It codes for CAWRRTGYYGYTF.

In its sample, this clone was seen a few times. This rearrangement joins TRBV19 to TRBJ1-2; no clear D. The CDR3 spans 14 residues. Germline values: CDR1 LNHDA, CDR2 SQIVND (reference sequence). Deletions cut 3 bases from V and 0 bases from J, with 8 bases between. The CDR3: CASSMPSANYGYTF. The CDR3 DNA sequence: TGTGCCAGTAGTATGCCCAGCGCTAACTATGGCTACACCTTC.

The sample holds a few counts of this clone. The chain has TRBV5-8 and TRBJ1-4; D is unresolved. Between the trimmed V and J ends, which lost 7 bases and 3 bases, there was a span of 19 bases. Germline values: CDR1 SGHTS, CDR2 YDEGEE. CDR3 size: 16 residues. The CDR3: CASDPQRSGANEKLFF. CDR3 bases: TGTGCCAGCGATCCGCAGCGGAGCGGAGCTAATGAAAAACTGTTTTTT.

The rearrangement uses TRBV5-8 and TRBJ2-2; tentative D call: TRBD2 (5 bases). V dropped 4 bases and J dropped 0 bases, with 13 bases sitting between them. This CDR3 has 16 residues. CDR1 and CDR2 from the germline V gene are SGHTS and YDEGEE. The CDR3 reads CASSQHTGTNTGELFF. Written as DNA, the CDR3 is TGTGCCAGCAGCCAACATACCGGGACGAACACCGGGGAGCTGTTTTTT.

This clone was seen only once. V and J are TRBV18 and TRBJ1-4; 7 bases are shared with TRBD1. The CDR3 contains 14 residues. With V trimmed by 3 bases and J by 7 bases, 5 bases remained unmatched. CDR1 is KGHSH, CDR2 LQKENI, per germline. In nucleotides, the CDR3 is TGTGCCAGCTCACCCGACAGGGCGGCTGAAAAACTGTTTTTT. It translates to CASSPDRAAEKLFF.

This chain links TRBV10-3 with TRBJ1-1; 7 nucleotides agree with TRBD1. Unmatched junction bases numbered 4, after V lost 6 bases and J lost 0 bases. The CDR3 is 14 amino acids. Germline lookup yields CDR1 ENHRY and CDR2 SYGVKD. CDR3 region: CAISQGDLNTEAFF. DNA of the CDR3: TGTGCCATCAGCCAGGGGGACCTGAACACTGAAGCTTTCTTT.

A note on this clone: The same CDR3 arises from other DNA sequences in this sample as well. CDR3 sequence (DNA): TGCGCCAGCAGCTCAACAGGGAACTCCTACGAGCAGTACTTC. Its protein is CASSSTGNSYEQYF. The chain carries TRBV5-1 and TRBJ2-7; tentatively, D is TRBD1 (6 bases). There are 14 residues in the CDR3. V dropped 3 bases and J dropped 0 bases, with 10 bases sitting between them. From germline, CDR1 is SGHRS and CDR2 YFSETQ. The whole variable domain, filled in from reference TRBV5-1 and TRBJ2-7, reads KAGVTQTPRYLIKTRGQQVTLSCSPISGHRSVSWYQQTPGQGLQFLFEYFSETQRNKGNFPGRFSGRQFSNSRSEMNVSTLELGDSALYLCASSSTGNSYEQYFGPGTRLTVT.

The chain couples TRBV5-1 to TRBJ1-1; 9 nucleotides agree with TRBD1. V dropped 0 bases and J dropped 2; count of bases not matched to a gene: 5. The CDR3 sequence is 16 residues long. CDR1 and CDR2 from the germline V gene are SGHRS and YFSETQ. CDR3 bases: TGCGCCAGCAGCTTGGGGACAGGGGAGGCTAACACTGAAGCTTTCTTT. Residues: CASSLGTGEANTEAFF.

V and J are TRBV7-2 and TRBJ2-1; tentative D call: TRBD1 (6 bases). CDR1 SGHTA and CDR2 FQGNSA come from the germline V gene. The V and J ends lost 3 bases and 7 bases respectively, with 7 bases between them. The CDR3 has 12 amino acids. In DNA, the CDR3 is TGTGCCAGCAGCTTCAGGGGAAATGAGCAGTTCTTC. Its protein product is CASSFRGNEQFF.

The chain carries TRBV6-2 or TRBV6-3 and TRBJ2-1; D is uncertain. The V end lost 0 bases, the J end lost 4 bases, and 10 bases lay between the germline ends. Germline V gene sequence: CDR1 MNHEY, CDR2 SVGEGT. This CDR3 is 15 amino acids long. The CDR3 nucleotides are TGTGCCAGCAGTTACTCGGGCCTGGCGTACAATGAGCAGTTCTTC. Translation: CASSYSGLAYNEQFF.

This clone was seen ten or more times. V is TRBV28 and J is TRBJ2-1, with 7 bases matching TRBD2. The CDR3 has 18 amino acids. CDR1 is MDHEN and CDR2 is SYDVKM in the germline V gene. V shed 3 bases and J 0 bases; nucleotides not matched to a gene: 11. In nucleotides, the CDR3 is TGTGCCAGCAGTTTCCCTTCTCTAGCGGTAAGCTCCTACAATGAGCAGTTCTTC. This translates into CASSFPSLAVSSYNEQFF.

The gene calls are TRBV29-1 and TRBJ2-1; D gene unclear. This CDR3 comprises 10 residues. Germline CDR1 reads SQVTM; CDR2 reads ANQGSEA. Trimming removed 4 bases at V and 9 bases at J, with 7 bases between. CDR3 sequence: CSVAVGEQFF. As DNA, the CDR3 is TGCAGCGTTGCTGTCGGTGAGCAGTTCTTC.

The chain links TRBV10-3 to TRBJ1-2, with D unresolved. V was clipped by 7 bases and J by 8 bases, with 17 bases between them. This CDR3 has 13 residues. Germline V gene sequence: CDR1 ENHRY, CDR2 SYGVKD. CDR3 loop: CAITSGYGIGYTF. In DNA, the CDR3 is TGTGCCATCACCTCGGGTTACGGCATCGGCTACACCTTC.

The V gene is TRBV28, the J gene TRBJ1-5; possibly TRBD1 for D (6 bases). Trimming shortened V by 3 bases and J by 6 bases, and 18 bases separated the two germline ends. The CDR3 consists of 16 residues. Germline CDR1 MDHEN, CDR2 SYDVKM. The CDR3 coding sequence is TGTGCCAGCAGTTTGTCCCTTGGGTCAGGGGTTCAGCCCCAGCATTTT. Its protein is CASSLSLGSGVQPQHF.

The rearrangement uses TRBV28 and TRBJ1-1, with D unresolved. V was pared by 1 base and J by 1 base, with 7 bases between. CDR1 is MDHEN and CDR2 is SYDVKM in the germline V gene. The CDR3 is 14 residues long. This CDR3 is CASSLSRWNTEAFF. As DNA, the CDR3 is TGTGCCAGCAGTTTATCCCGGTGGAACACTGAAGCTTTCTTT.

The V gene is TRBV5-6, the J gene TRBJ1-2; unclear D gene. Germline CDR1 reads SGHDT; CDR2 reads YYEEEE. V was trimmed by 0 bases and J by 3 bases, leaving 12 bases between them. CDR3 length: 15 amino acids. CDR3 in amino acids: CASSLEAKADYGYTF. CDR3 DNA: TGTGCCAGCAGCTTGGAGGCTAAGGCGGACTATGGCTACACCTTC.

The chain links TRBV6-6 to TRBJ2-7; D may be TRBD1 (5 bases). There are 15 residues in the CDR3. Trimming stripped 5 bases from V and 0 bases from J, with 14 bases between. Germline V lookup: CDR1 MNHNY, CDR2 SVGAGI (reference sequence). The CDR3 region has the DNA TGTGCCAGCAGTCCTACCAGGGTTACCTCCTACGAGCAGTACTTC. It is translated as CASSPTRVTSYEQYF.

The sample holds one count of this clone. The V and J genes are TRBV28 and TRBJ1-2; 9 nucleotides line up with TRBD1. The ends lost 7 bases at V and 4 bases at J; junction bases unmatched: 16. The CDR3 is made up of 17 amino acids. CDR1 is MDHEN and CDR2 is SYDVKM in the germline V gene. The CDR3 loop reads CASTRGQGFSSGYGYTF. The CDR3 bases are TGTGCCAGCACCCGGGGACAGGGTTTTAGTTCTGGCTATGGCTACACCTTC.

V usage is TRBV5-1 and J usage is TRBJ1-2; TRBD1 agrees at 7 bases. The CDR3 sequence is 15 residues long. After removal of 0 bases from V and 0 bases from J, the junction contained 2 bases not matched to a gene. Germline V gives CDR1 SGHRS, CDR2 YFSETQ. This chain's CDR3 is CASSLEGASNYGYTF. CDR3 sequence (DNA): TGCGCCAGCAGCTTGGAGGGGGCCTCTAACTATGGCTACACCTTC.

V gene TRBV5-5 combines with J gene TRBJ2-1; 7 nucleotides line up with TRBD1. Per the germline V gene, CDR1 is SGHKS and CDR2 is YYEKEE (reference sequence). CDR3 length equals 18 residues. Trimming removed 4 bases from V and 2 bases from J; junction bases left unmatched: 15. The CDR3 spells CASSLIAGTATAYNEQFF. CDR3 coding DNA: TGTGCCAGCAGCCTTATAGCCGGGACAGCGACAGCCTACAATGAGCAGTTCTTC.

This clone was seen once. This sequence joins TRBV7-2 and TRBJ2-7, with D hard to call. V was pared by 1 base and J by 0 bases, with 10 bases between. CDR1 is SGHTA and CDR2 is FQGNSA in the germline V gene. The CDR3 runs 15 residues. CDR3 residues: CASSLEVISSYEQYF. The CDR3 DNA is TGTGCCAGCAGCTTAGAAGTGATTAGCTCCTACGAGCAGTACTTC.

V is TRBV2 and J is TRBJ2-7, with D tentatively TRBD1 (5 bases). This CDR3 contains 11 residues. CDR1 is SNHLY, CDR2 FYNNEI, per germline. V was pared by 4 bases and J by 5 bases, with 6 bases between. CDR3 loop: CASSGRDEQYF. CDR3 sequence (DNA): TGTGCCAGCAGTGGCAGGGACGAGCAGTACTTC.

The chain is built from TRBV6-1 and TRBJ2-7, with 13 bases identical to TRBD2. V gave up 1 base and J gave up 0 bases; unmatched junction bases: 12. Germline CDR1 is MNHNS and CDR2 is SASEGT. This CDR3 is built from 20 residues. This CDR3 reads CASSEVGGTSGTSSSYEQYF. The CDR3 coding sequence is TGTGCCAGCAGTGAAGTGGGGGGGACTAGCGGGACCTCAAGCTCCTACGAGCAGTACTTC.

The genes are TRBV7-6 and TRBJ2-7, with D possibly being TRBD2 (6 bases). This CDR3 has 14 amino acids. Germline V gene data show CDR1 as SGHVS and CDR2 as FNYEAQ. V lost 7 bases, J lost 0 bases, and 13 bases lay in between. CDR3 sequence reads: CASKPGTSSYEQYF. In DNA, the CDR3 is TGTGCCAGCAAACCCGGGACTTCCTCCTACGAGCAGTACTTC.

The rearrangement uses TRBV2 and TRBJ2-7; 9 nucleotides align to TRBD2. There are 15 residues in the CDR3. The trim removed 6 bases at V and 6 bases at J, leaving 12 bases unmatched. The V gene's germline CDR1 is SNHLY and CDR2 FYNNEI. CDR3 nucleotides: TGTGCCAGCAGCGATCCGAGCGGGAGGTTAAGCGAGCAGTACTTC. This translates into CASSDPSGRLSEQYF.

The genes are TRBV9 and TRBJ2-7; D is possibly TRBD1 (5 bases). The length of the CDR3 is 14 residues. CDR1 is SGDLS and CDR2 is YYNGEE in the germline V gene. V was cut by 0 bases and J by 5 bases, with 12 bases left in between. CDR3 region: CASSVDAREDEQYF. CDR3 nucleotide sequence: TGTGCCAGCAGCGTAGACGCCAGGGAAGACGAGCAGTACTTC.